The rows below give T cell receptor beta chains drawn from one sample of a study of blood T cell repertoires in COVID-19. Repertoires were generated with immunoSEQ multiplex PCR, while TCRdb's copy carries only in-frame clones and drops some. This sample has fewer than 500,000 clones, with roughly 87% found just once. Material for sequencing was PBMCs or T cells enriched from blood (not recorded which). The receptors originated from a woman younger than 35 who had recovered from COVID-19. CDR3s include the opening cysteine and the closing phenylalanine or tryptophan.

TRBJ2-2,TRBV30,CAWTGYGELFF
TRBJ1-2,TRBV7-6,CASSLGQGYGYTF
TRBJ2-2,TRBV30,CASQRGGRTGELFF
TRBJ1-5,TRBV28,CASRSAGQKFSSNQPQHF
TRBJ1-5,TRBV10-2,CASSRHASNQPQHF
TRBJ1-6,TRBV6-1,CASSDLPGDSLHF
TRBJ1-6,TRBV7-2,CASSLQDNSPLHF
TRBJ2-3,TRBV6-1,CASSEWGTGPRGRQYF
TRBJ1-1,TRBV15,CATSRDDRLNTEAFF
TRBJ2-2,TRBV19,CASSRGLAGYTGELFF
TRBJ1-2,TRBV18,CASSPRPLQGLNYGYTF
TRBJ1-1,TRBV5-8,CASSFRQGASSTEAFF
TRBJ2-7,TRBV7-2,CASSHPGTGGPEQYF
TRBJ2-4,TRBV7-3,CASSSRLLRNIQYF
TRBJ2-1,TRBV12-3/TRBV12-4,CASSILNEQFF
TRBJ1-6,TRBV28,CASSYLGGGGNSPLHF
TRBJ1-1,TRBV27,CASSLQGDTEAFF
TRBJ1-1,TRBV5-1,CASSPAGGIDTEAFF
TRBJ1-1,TRBV28,CASSLSHSVNTEAFF
TRBJ1-2,TRBV2,CASSAEGSYGARVYGYTF
TRBJ2-2,TRBV7-3,CASSLRPDELYTGELFF
TRBJ1-2,TRBV30,CACPGVLNYGYTF
TRBJ2-3,TRBV4-1,CASSQPGRGTDTQYF
TRBJ2-1,TRBV7-8,CASSSISGGNYNEQFF
TRBJ2-1,TRBV5-6,CASSRIPGQGNNEQFF
TRBJ1-5,TRBV4-1,CASSHVTGVQPQHF
TRBJ1-6,TRBV9,CASSAGRDRAKALHF
TRBJ2-5,TRBV7-2,CASRSGLAGEQETQYF